The rows below give T cell receptor beta chains drawn from one sample of a study of molecular identifiers for immune sequencing clone quantification. TCRdb reanalysed the PCR reads using MiXCR and keeps one entry per CDR3 protein. There are more than 85,000 distinct CDR3 sequences in the sample; around 30% occur only once, and about 9.7% lies in the top ten. Sequenced input: naive CD8+ T cells from blood, with Jurkat cell RNA spiked in. The receptor source for this set is a human donor in good health. Some libraries in this study had Jurkat cell RNA spiked in. The CDR3 runs from the conserved cysteine through the conserved F or W. The D gene is left open where the match is weak. Only part of the rows carry a size: once, few, many, or a class if the clone is expanded.

v_call,clone_size,d_call,j_call,cdr3_aa,cdr3_nt
TRBV28,many,-,TRBJ2-3,CASSLLTRRGTQYF,TGTGCCAGCAGTTTGCTTACCCGTCGGGGTACGCAGTATTTT
TRBV27,-,-,TRBJ2-5,CASSPTGKVQETQNF,TGTGCCAGCAGTCCCACCGGCAAGGTCCAAGAGACCCAGAACTTC
TRBV5-5,-,-,TRBJ2-5,CASSPDPPAETQYF,TGTGCCAGCAGCCCCGATCCCCCTGCGGAGACCCAGTACTTC
TRBV6-2/TRBV6-3,many,-,TRBJ2-3,CASSATDTQYF,TGTGCCAGCAGTGCCACAGATACGCAGTATTTT
TRBV20-1,-,TRBD1,TRBJ2-2,CSARGQGTGELYF,TGCAGTGCTAGAGGACAGGGTACCGGGGAGCTGTATTTT
TRBV4-1,few,-,TRBJ2-5,CASSQTGGLKETQYF,TGCGCCAGCAGCCAAACAGGTGGCCTGAAAGAGACCCAGTACTTC
TRBV9,few,-,TRBJ1-5,CASSAYDGPQGNQPQHF,TGTGCCAGCAGCGCCTATGATGGGCCCCAAGGCAATCAGCCCCAGCATTTT
TRBV12-3/TRBV12-4,-,-,TRBJ1-1,CASRAWDSEAFF,TGTGCCAGCAGAGCTTGGGACTCTGAAGCTTTCTTT
TRBV6-5,once,-,TRBJ2-7,CASGGLHEQYF,TGTGCCAGCGGGGGTTTACACGAGCAGTACTTC
TRBV13,few,-,TRBJ2-1,CASSPETSSNEQFF,TGTGCCAGCAGCCCCGAGACTAGTTCCAATGAGCAGTTCTTC
TRBV5-4,few,-,TRBJ1-1,CASSSGAGTEAFF,TGTGCCAGCAGCTCCGGGGCGGGGACTGAAGCTTTCTTT
TRBV6-5,few,TRBD2,TRBJ2-7,CASSRITSGPTYEQYF,TGTGCCAGCAGCCGCATAACTAGCGGACCTACTTACGAGCAGTACTTC
TRBV15,many,-,TRBJ1-1,CATSRVRTYTEAFF,TGTGCCACCAGCAGAGTCAGGACATACACTGAAGCTTTCTTT
TRBV7-2,-,-,TRBJ2-2,CASSLLENTGELFF,TGTGCCAGCAGCTTGTTGGAGAACACCGGGGAGCTGTTTTTT
TRBV5-3,-,-,TRBJ1-1,CASSFMQANTEAFF,TGTGCCAGCAGCTTCATGCAGGCGAACACTGAAGCTTTCTTT
TRBV7-9,-,TRBD1,TRBJ2-6,CASRAQGVWSGANVLTF,TGTGCCAGCAGGGCGCAGGGGGTTTGGTCTGGGGCCAACGTCCTGACTTTC
TRBV12-3/TRBV12-4,few,-,TRBJ2-3,CASRPWADTQYF,TGTGCCAGCAGGCCTTGGGCAGATACGCAGTATTTT
TRBV7-2,-,-,TRBJ2-2,CASSLGSAELLF,TGTGCCAGCAGCTTAGGGAGCGCGGAGCTGCTTTTT
TRBV4-3,-,TRBD2,TRBJ2-6,CASSQESEGGYGANVLTF,TGCGCCAGCAGCCAAGAATCAGAGGGAGGGTACGGGGCCAACGTCCTGACTTTC
TRBV7-2,-,TRBD2,TRBJ2-1,CASSLVPMRTSGRGSSYNEQLF,TGTGCCAGCAGCTTGGTCCCCATGCGGACTAGCGGGAGGGGAAGCTCCTACAATGAGCAGCTCTTC
TRBV7-2,many,TRBD2,TRBJ2-3,CASSLVAGGATDTQYF,TGTGCCAGCAGCTTAGTAGCGGGAGGGGCCACAGATACGCAGTATTTT
TRBV28,-,TRBD1,TRBJ2-5,CASSWDRDGQETQYF,TGTGCCAGCAGTTGGGACAGGGACGGGCAAGAGACCCAGTACTTC
TRBV7-9,many,-,TRBJ1-1,CASSSQGPEAFF,TGTGCCAGCAGCTCACAGGGACCTGAAGCTTTCTTT
TRBV7-9,few,-,TRBJ2-7,CASNLNLPAGIGSYEQYF,TGTGCCAGCAATTTAAACCTTCCTGCGGGGATCGGATCCTACGAGCAGTACTTC
TRBV2,few,TRBD2,TRBJ2-4,CASRGLAGVGWENIQYF,TGTGCCAGCAGAGGACTAGCGGGAGTAGGTTGGGAAAACATTCAGTACTTC
TRBV7-3,-,TRBD2,TRBJ2-3,CASSSGGGPDTQYF,TGTGCCAGCAGCTCGGGGGGAGGGCCAGATACGCAGTATTTT
TRBV29-1,many,-,TRBJ2-1,CSVVGAPPPADSSYNEQFF,TGCAGCGTTGTCGGGGCCCCCCCTCCCGCGGATAGCTCCTACAATGAGCAGTTCTTC
TRBV7-6,-,-,TRBJ2-2,CASSPQAYTGELFF,TGTGCCAGCAGCCCCCAGGCCTACACCGGGGAGCTGTTTTTT
TRBV6-5,few,-,TRBJ1-5,CASSPFPTYSNQPQHF,TGTGCCAGCAGTCCCTTTCCGACTTATAGCAATCAGCCCCAGCATTTT
TRBV20-1,many,-,TRBJ2-7,CSARDLRLSYEQYF,TGCAGTGCTAGAGACCTCCGACTGTCCTACGAGCAGTACTTC
TRBV6-2/TRBV6-3,few,-,TRBJ2-3,CASSYRGASTDTQYF,TGTGCCAGCAGTTACCGGGGTGCTAGCACAGATACGCAGTATTTT
TRBV9,-,-,TRBJ2-7,CASSDSGDESLQYF,TGTGCCAGCAGCGATAGCGGAGACGAGAGCCTGCAGTACTTC
TRBV7-9,-,-,TRBJ2-3,CASSTPSSDTHYF,TGTGCCAGCAGCACGCCATCATCAGATACGCACTATTTT